This T cell receptor beta chain was sequenced during a study of identical twins. TCRdb re-called the 5' RACE reads through MiXCR, storing one row per CDR3 protein. This table has 640,000 or so distinct CDR3 sequences, around 6.1% appearing once. In germline, CDR1 is DFQATT, CDR2 SNEGSKA (reference sequence). The CDR3 has 16 residues. V shed 3 bases, J shed 6 bases, and the junction held 12 bases outside the gene matches. The sequence was obtained from a man between 18 and 29 years old in good health. This chain connects TRBV20-1 to TRBJ2-1; 9 nucleotides align to TRBD1. Sequencing was carried out using naive T cells sorted from blood. CDR3 loop: CSASSPARQGGNEQFF. The CDR3 region has the DNA TGCAGTGCTAGTTCCCCGGCGAGACAGGGGGGCAATGAGCAGTTCTTC.